This TCR beta chain appears in the sequencing data of a study of cytomegalovirus exposure and HLA in healthy donors. 60 Vbeta and 13 Jbeta primers were used in PCR. Measured with immunoSEQ multiplex PCR; TCRdb has only the in-frame clones, and not every one. Here the sample spans a few hundred thousand clones, 80% to 85% being singletons. General observations from the study: Under in vitro conditions, three CMV-associated chains were confirmed as specific for CMV antigens. A later analysis found TCR association rates differed by HLA locus, highest for DRB1 and lowest for HLA-C.

Donors were nominally healthy when sampled, though unrecorded immune exposures were likely. For this clone: The antigen remains undetermined.

The CDR3 is 15 residues long. With V trimmed by 1 base and J by 2 bases, 3 bases remained unmatched. CDR1 and CDR2 from the germline V gene are SGHNT and YYREEE (reference sequence). The specimen sequenced was PBMCs. The clonotype originates from a woman aged 55-69 years in good health and CMV-seropositive. The J gene is TRBJ1-5, the V gene TRBV5-4; 7 nucleotides align to TRBD1. The CDR3 bases are TGTGCCAGCAGCTTGACAGGGGAAGGCAATCAGCCCCAGCATTTT. This sequence encodes CASSLTGEGNQPQHF. Full variable domain (missing parts from reference TRBV5-4 and TRBJ1-5): ETGVTQSPTHLIKTRGQQVTLRCSSQSGHNTVSWYQQALGQGPQFIFQYYREEENGRGNFPPRFSGLQFPNYSSELNVNALELDDSALYLCASSLTGEGNQPQHFGDGTRLSIL.